Following are 19 T cell receptor beta chains from one sample sequenced in a study of cytomegalovirus exposure and HLA in healthy donors. Primers: 60 Vbeta forward and 13 Jbeta reverse. Sequencing was performed with immunoSEQ multiplex PCR; in TCRdb, only in-frame clones are kept and a portion is missing. The sample includes 35,000 to 40,000 clones, approximately 79% of them seen just once. Sequencing used PBMCs. These receptors originate from a woman aged 30 to 39 in good health and CMV-seropositive.

This chain joins TRBV4-2 and TRBJ2-3; TRBD2 agrees at 7 bases. Unmatched junction bases numbered 7, after V lost 2 bases and J lost 2 bases. Looked up from germline, CDR1 is LGHNA and CDR2 is YNFKEQ. The CDR3 extends over 16 amino acids. CDR3 DNA: TGTGCCAGCAGCCAACGTGCCGGGGACTACACAGATACGCAGTATTTT. Amino acid sequence: CASSQRAGDYTDTQYF.

The V and J genes are TRBV6-6 and TRBJ2-5; tentative D call: TRBD2 (5 bases). The J call could be wrong; TRBJ2-7 is a better fit for the DNA end. The CDR3 has 12 amino acids. CDR1 and CDR2 (germline): MNHNY, SVGAGI (reference sequence). CDR3: CASKPTNYEQYF. The CDR3 region has the DNA TGTGCCTCTAAGCCGACTAACTACGAGCAGTACTTC.

This clone was found a few times. This chain connects TRBV28 to TRBJ2-5, with 7 bases that match TRBD1. The J call is doubtful: the DNA matches TRBJ2-7 better. Looked up from germline, CDR1 is MDHEN and CDR2 is SYDVKM. The CDR3 is 13 residues long. The chain's CDR3 is CASRAGGSYEQYF. In DNA, the CDR3 is TGTGCCAGCAGAGCAGGGGGTTCCTACGAGCAGTACTTC.

J is TRBJ1-4 and V is TRBV10-3; D is undetermined. The CDR3 has 13 amino acids. The V gene lost 7 bases and the J gene lost 7 bases, with 13 bases spanning the gap. The germline V gene encodes CDR1 ENHRY and CDR2 SYGVKD. This chain's CDR3 is CAINRAEGEKLFF. The CDR3 nucleotides read TGTGCCATCAATCGGGCAGAGGGTGAAAAACTGTTTTTT.

The chain couples TRBV7-8 to TRBJ2-6; 10 bases are a match to TRBD1. In germline, CDR1 is SGHVS, CDR2 FQNEAQ. V gave up 2 bases and J gave up 0 bases; unmatched junction bases: 1. The CDR3 is 17 amino acids. DNA for the CDR3: TGTGCCAGCAGCTTAAGGGACAGGGGCTCTGGGGCCAACGTCCTGACTTTC. Protein sequence: CASSLRDRGSGANVLTF.

This chain links TRBV5-4 with TRBJ2-1; 12 bases are a match to TRBD2. Germline loops: CDR1 SGHNT, CDR2 YYREEE (reference sequence). V shed 4 bases and J 4 bases; nucleotides not matched to a gene: 3. There are 15 residues in the CDR3. The CDR3 loop reads CASSLAGGLYNEQFF. CDR3 DNA: TGTGCCAGCAGCCTAGCGGGGGGGCTATACAATGAGCAGTTCTTC. Full variable domain (remainder filled in from reference TRBV5-4 and TRBJ2-1): ETGVTQSPTHLIKTRGQQVTLRCSSQSGHNTVSWYQQALGQGPQFIFQYYREEENGRGNFPPRFSGLQFPNYSSELNVNALELDDSALYLCASSLAGGLYNEQFFGPGTRLTVL.

The chain is built from TRBV30 and TRBJ2-1, with 15 bases that match TRBD2. Germline V lookup: CDR1 GTSNPN, CDR2 SVGIG (reference sequence). After removal of 3 bases from V and 10 bases from J, the junction contained 10 bases not matched to a gene. CDR3 size: 16 residues. CDR3 amino acids: CAWSEPGLAGGSEQFF. The CDR3 DNA reads as TGTGCCTGGAGCGAACCGGGACTAGCGGGAGGATCAGAGCAGTTCTTC.

The chain uses TRBV4-2 and TRBJ2-5; TRBD2 is a possible D gene (5 bases). The DNA end is more similar to TRBJ2-7, so the J call may be wrong. This CDR3 has 14 residues. The V gene's germline CDR1 is LGHNA and CDR2 YNFKEQ. The CDR3 loop is CASSQRTLPYEQYF. In DNA form, the CDR3 reads TGTGCCAGCAGCCAACGGACTCTTCCCTACGAGCAGTACTTC.

This chain uses TRBV6-1 with TRBJ1-3; D gene uncertain. Germline CDR1 is MNHNS and CDR2 is SASEGT. The CDR3 is 16 residues long. Trimming stripped 1 base from V and 0 bases from J, with 10 bases between. The CDR3 sequence is CASSEERRSSGNTIYF. The CDR3 DNA sequence: TGTGCCAGCAGTGAAGAGCGGAGGAGCTCTGGAAACACCATATATTTT.

The chain has TRBV30 and TRBJ2-7, with D possibly TRBD2 on 5 matching bases. The ends were cut back, 5 bases at V and 7 bases at J, with 15 bases in the middle. The CDR3 has 12 residues. Germline V CDR1 and CDR2: GTSNPN, SVGIG (reference sequence). CDR3 nucleotide sequence: TGTGCCTGGGCCCGGGATCGCCGAGAGCAGTACTTC. Translation: CAWARDRREQYF.

The chain recombines TRBV5-4 with TRBJ2-2, with 11 positions matching TRBD2. Germline V lookup: CDR1 SGHNT, CDR2 YYREEE (reference sequence). Trimming cost V 4 bases and J 4 bases; bases outside gene matches: 6. CDR3 length: 16 amino acids. The CDR3 DNA reads as TGTGCCAGCAGCGAATTTAGCGGGAGGGGCACCGGGGAGCTGTTTTTT. Its protein product is CASSEFSGRGTGELFF.

The chain uses TRBV14 and TRBJ2-1; TRBD1 might be the D (5 bases). CDR1 and CDR2 (germline): SGHDN, FVKESK. V gave up 4 bases and J gave up 3 bases, with 19 bases separating them. This CDR3 is built from 17 residues. The CDR3 region has the DNA TGTGCCAGCAGCCTGGGTCTCACCCCAAGGGGCTACAATGAGCAGTTCTTC. As protein: CASSLGLTPRGYNEQFF.

The chain recombines TRBV7-8 with TRBJ2-3, with D maybe TRBD1 (5 bases). The CDR3 has 21 amino acids. The V and J ends lost 1 base and 0 bases respectively, with 26 bases between them. Germline V lookup: CDR1 SGHVS, CDR2 FQNEAQ. The DNA of the CDR3 is TGTGCCAGCAGCTTAGTTGCCCGGGCAGGGCTCACTCCTAGTAGCACAGATACGCAGTATTTT. This sequence encodes CASSLVARAGLTPSSTDTQYF.

CDR3: CASSQEDGFGTGRRTEAFF. Here the CDR3 DNA reads TGCGCCAGCAGCCAAGAGGACGGTTTTGGGACAGGGCGGCGAACTGAAGCTTTCTTT. V gene TRBV4-1 combines with J gene TRBJ1-1; 9 bases match TRBD1. The CDR3 length is 19 residues. Germline lookup yields CDR1 MGHRA and CDR2 YSYEKL. The ends lost 0 bases at V and 5 bases at J; junction bases unmatched: 16.

This clone was counted only a few times. This rearrangement joins TRBV5-1 to TRBJ2-1; TRBD2 is a possible D gene (7 bases). The germline V gene encodes CDR1 SGHRS and CDR2 YFSETQ. The ends were cut back, 4 bases at V and 3 bases at J, with 17 bases in the middle. The CDR3 consists of 16 residues. CDR3 region: CASSQVQGRVYNEQFF. The CDR3 DNA reads TGCGCCAGCAGCCAGGTGCAGGGGAGGGTCTACAATGAGCAGTTCTTC.

The chain joins TRBV5-1 to TRBJ2-2; tentative D call: TRBD1 (6 bases). This CDR3 is 15 amino acids long. V lost 4 bases, J lost 1 base, and 11 bases lay in between. Germline CDR1 reads SGHRS; CDR2 reads YFSETQ. CDR3 sequence (DNA): TGCGCCAGCAGCCCGGGACACCGGAACACCGGGGAGCTGTTTTTT. Its translation: CASSPGHRNTGELFF.

The chain couples TRBV2 to TRBJ1-1; 7 nucleotides align to TRBD1. The germline gives CDR1 SNHLY, CDR2 FYNNEI. This CDR3 spans 14 amino acids. V lost 6 bases to trimming and J lost 1 base; unmatched junction nucleotides: 5. CDR3 bases: TGTGCCAGCAGGAATGACAGGGAGAACACTGAAGCTTTCTTT. Translation: CASRNDRENTEAFF.

Note on this clone: The junction departs from germline at one end; a sequencing error may be responsible. The same CDR3 is also encoded by other DNA sequences in this sample. The gene calls are TRBV2 and TRBJ2-7; D may be TRBD1 (6 bases). CDR3 length: 15 residues. Germline V CDR1 and CDR2: SNHLY, FYNNEI. The CDR3 spells CASSEERGSTYEQYF. The CDR3 nucleotides read TGTGCCAGTAGTGAAGAAAGGGGGAGTACCTACGAGCAGTACTTC. Looking up the rest from reference TRBV2 and TRBJ2-7 gives the full variable domain: EPEVTQTPSHQVTQMGQEVILRCVPISNHLYFYWYRQILGQKVEFLVSFYNNEISEKSEIFDDQFSVERPDGSNFTLKIRSTKLEDSAMYFCASSEERGSTYEQYFGPGTRLTVT.

Comments on this clone: The junction and the germline gene differ at one end; a read error may be behind it. The genes are TRBV7-9 and TRBJ2-3; TRBD2 aligns across 14 bases. This CDR3 spans 18 amino acids. In germline, CDR1 is SEHNR, CDR2 FQNEAQ (reference sequence). This chain's CDR3 is CSSSFRTSGRLGTDTQYF. The CDR3 coding sequence is TGTTCCAGCAGCTTCCGGACTAGCGGGAGGCTGGGCACAGATACGCAGTATTTT. Supplemented by reference TRBV7-9 and TRBJ2-3, the full variable domain reads DTGVSQNPRHKITKRGQNVTFRCDPISEHNRLYWYRQTLGQGPEFLTYFQNEAQLEKSRLLSDRFSAERPKGSFSTLEIQRTEQGDSAMYLCSSSFRTSGRLGTDTQYFGPGTRLTVL.